This T cell receptor beta chain originates from a study of blood T cell repertoires in COVID-19. At the level of the study: The United States, Italy and Spain were the sources of the acute and convalescent COVID-19 samples. The analysed material was cDNA or gDNA that came from T cells, B-cell-depleted T cells, or PBMCs.

Original processing methods: Scientists estimated how many nucleated cells there were by amplifying reference gene primers. Sequencing was performed with immunoSEQ multiplex PCR; in TCRdb, only in-frame clones are kept and a portion is missing. V, J and clone size reflect that table, while D and trimming were determined from the DNA. The sample shows some 25,000 clones, approximately 81% of them seen only once. This receptor was taken from a middle-aged man with active or convalescent COVID-19. The sequenced material came from peripheral blood.

The CDR3 sequence is CASSLRSQGVQFF. DNA of the CDR3: TGTGCCAGCAGCTTAAGGTCGCAGGGCGTGCAGTTCTTC. The V call is TRBV7-3, the J call TRBJ2-1; maybe TRBD1 (5 bases). Germline-derived CDR1 and CDR2 are SGHTA and FQGTGA. The V end was cut by 1 base, the J end by 12 bases, with 13 bases between. The length of the CDR3 is 13 residues.